This T cell receptor beta chain was found in a study of blood T cells in healthy people across ages. A sample-barcoded 5' primer and a J-beta primer mix were used in a second PCR of about 7 to 12 cycles. MiXCR, applied by TCRdb to the 5' RACE reads, yields one record per CDR3 protein. In the table there are 1.5 million to 2 million distinct CDR3 sequences, roughly 28% of which are singletons. This clonotype turned up a few times. In germline, CDR1 is SQVTM, CDR2 ANQGSEA. The CDR3 totals 13 residues. The V end was cut by 4 bases, the J end by 2 bases, with 8 bases between. Specimen: blood. J is TRBJ2-2 and V is TRBV29-1, with D perhaps TRBD1 (6 bases). This sequence was found in a woman aged 25 to 39 in good health. The CDR3 bases are TGCAGCGTTGCGACAGGAAACACCGGGGAGCTGTTTTTT. Amino acids: CSVATGNTGELFF.